The T cell receptor beta chain under discussion was sequenced for a study of shared clonotypes between healthy human individuals (TCRdb year 2020). As for the study more broadly: The cohort comprised two women and three men aged 18 to 49 years. Blood TCR repertoires of about 5 healthy adults were deeply sequenced to estimate repertoire size and the extent of clonotype sharing between individuals. Libraries were prepared and TCR repertoires were sequenced by different laboratories using diverse techniques, in order to increase sequencing depth and limit assay-specific biases. Between about 0.94 and 8.9 billion PBMCs per donor were obtained by leukapheresis.

Regarding this clone: The clone's antigen remains unknown. A far larger clone is one base from this, pointing to a likely read error. The sample contains more than one DNA sequence encoding this CDR3.

Using the deep immunoSEQ assay, multiplex PCR amplified TCR CDR3 regions from genomic DNA. Genomic DNA extracted from each cell subset was distributed evenly over all wells of several immunoSEQ 96-well plates, and each plate served as one replicate. For unsorted PBMC, each replicate PCR was loaded with approximately 300 ng genomic DNA, equivalent to about 30,000 T cell genomes. Unsorted PBMC genomic DNA was sequenced across ten immunoSEQ deep assay plates. Purified libraries were measured with a Qubit 3.0 fluorometer, size-checked on a Bioanalyzer 2100, and measured again with the KAPA Library Quantification kit. Every immunoSEQ 96-well plate was sequenced on a dedicated single-read 150-cycle Illumina NextSeq 550 flow cell. In the original analysis: Because only junctional sequences without quality scores were contained in the immunoSEQ output, filtering matching that applied to full-length reads could not be performed. Sequences were annotated with PyIR, a Python wrapper for IgBLAST v1.9, and V/J genes and CDR3 were assigned using IMGT germline references. Reads were filtered out if the reads had weak V/J assignments (E-value above 1e-6), no CDR3, stop codons, out-of-frame junctions, or ambiguous translated residues. V3J clonotypes were defined as sequences sharing the same inferred V gene, J gene, and CDR3 amino acid sequence. To compute the percentage overlap between repertoires, the number of shared unique clonotypes was divided by the size of the smaller repertoire. Richness of each repertoire was evaluated using RTK rarefaction, the Chao1 estimator, and Recon v2.1 estimates of unobserved clonotypes. This immuneACCESS table, as held by TCRdb, lists in-frame sequences with V and J called but not all clones. Of the missing ones, under half trace to an unresolved V gene in checked studies; the others have no known cause. For V, J and clone size, that table is used; D and trimming come from the DNA. For this sample there are more than 400,000 clones; over 75% appear just once. About 13% of the sample belongs to the ten largest clones.

Donors were healthy HIV-negative adults with no recently reported acute infections or vaccinations. All donors were Caucasian adults living in Nashville, Tennessee, USA. For unsorted samples, 96 million or so PBMCs were counted, and genomic DNA was extracted using the QIAamp DNA Blood Mini kit. Blood was obtained by leukapheresis, after which PBMCs were separated by Ficoll-Histopaque density gradient centrifugation and cryopreserved in liquid nitrogen vapor phase. V loses 7 bases at its end and J loses 3 bases; junction bases beyond the gene matches: 6. The CDR3 numbers 13 residues from cysteine through phenylalanine. Here the CDR3 DNA is all that survives: 39 bases in frame from base 1. The germline V gene yields SQVTM for CDR1 and ANQGSEA for CDR2. Broad study findings and their caveats: The genetic and exposure-history diversity represented was limited by the small number of donors. Sampling was restricted to blood, and TCR repertoires in tissue are likely to differ from TCR repertoires in blood. Pairwise subsampling led to the expectation that sequencing depth would affect the degree of clonotype sharing among donors.

The specimen sequenced was PBMCs. The clonotype comes from a woman aged 40 to 50 in good health. Some clones in this sample may be carry-over from other donors' samples. In this chain, TRBV29-1 is recombined with TRBJ1-1, and 9 bases in between align with TRBD1. The bases are TGCAGCGGTGGACAGGGGAGGGACACTGAAGCTTTCTTT. The encoded protein is CSGGQGRDTEAFF.